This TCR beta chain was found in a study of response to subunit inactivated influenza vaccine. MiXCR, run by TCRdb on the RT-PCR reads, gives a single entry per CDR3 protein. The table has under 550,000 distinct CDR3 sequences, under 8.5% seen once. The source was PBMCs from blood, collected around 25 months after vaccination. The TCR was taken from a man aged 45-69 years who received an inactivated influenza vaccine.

The CDR3 DNA reads TGTGCCATCAGTGAGTCAACAGGGCTAAATCAGCCCCAGCATTTT. This gives the protein CAISESTGLNQPQHF. The chain combines TRBV10-3 with TRBJ1-5, with D maybe TRBD1 (6 bases). The CDR3 spans 15 residues. Germline V CDR1 and CDR2: ENHRY, SYGVKD. Trimming cost V 0 bases and J 4 bases, with 10 bases left between them.